This passage covers 21 T cell receptor beta chains from one sample sequenced in a study of blood T cells in healthy people across ages. A second about 6 to 11 cycle PCR used barcoded and J-beta primers. Each CDR3 protein is one row after TCRdb ran MiXCR on the 5' RACE reads. The profile shows about 1.1 million distinct CDR3 sequences, 30% to 40% of them singletons. Sequencing used blood. The receptors originated from a man aged 18-30 years in good health.

The chain employs TRBV9 and TRBJ2-1; D may match TRBD1 or TRBD2 (6 bases each). The germline V and J ends were trimmed by 5 bases and 5 bases, with 20 bases remaining between them. CDR1 is SGDLS, CDR2 YYNGEE, per germline. The CDR3 runs 16 residues. The CDR3 region has the DNA TGTGCCAGCAGGCCTCCGGGGGACAATTCTGACAATGAGCAGTTCTTC. It translates to CASRPPGDNSDNEQFF.

The genes are TRBV29-1 and TRBJ1-1; the match to TRBD1 covers 7 bases. The V gene's germline CDR1 is SQVTM and CDR2 ANQGSEA. The CDR3 is 13 residues long. The ends lost 4 bases at V and 1 base at J; junction bases unmatched: 3. The CDR3 bases are TGCAGCGTTGGCGGGACAGCGAACACTGAAGCTTTCTTT. Its translation is CSVGGTANTEAFF.

V gene TRBV5-6 combines with J gene TRBJ2-7; tentative D call: TRBD1 (6 bases). This CDR3 is 15 amino acids long. V gave up 3 bases and J gave up 1 base, with 14 bases separating them. Germline lookup yields CDR1 SGHDT and CDR2 YYEEEE. The CDR3 DNA sequence: TGTGCCAGCAGCTCGACCGGGACACCATCCTACGAGCAGTACTTC. Translating gives CASSSTGTPSYEQYF.

The rearrangement joins TRBV7-3 to TRBJ2-5, with TRBD1 identical over 8 bases. This CDR3 has 14 amino acids. Per germline, CDR1 SGHTA and CDR2 FQGTGA. Losses at the gene ends were 5 bases for V and 5 bases for J; bases not matched to a gene: 7. The CDR3 protein is CASSPQTGEETQYF. For the CDR3, the DNA is TGTGCCAGCAGCCCCCAGACAGGGGAGGAGACCCAGTACTTC.

This clonotype was observed a few times. The chain uses TRBV29-1 and TRBJ1-2; D uncertain. From germline, CDR1 is SQVTM and CDR2 ANQGSEA. The germline V and J ends were trimmed by 4 bases and 8 bases, with 17 bases remaining between them. This CDR3 has 13 amino acids. The CDR3 DNA follows: TGCAGCGTTGTTCTGGAGGGAGGTGTCGGCTACACCTTC. Protein: CSVVLEGGVGYTF.

This clonotype showed up just a few times. The chain uses TRBV9 and TRBJ2-5; D is unclear. The J call is doubtful: the DNA matches TRBJ2-7 better. The CDR3 covers 14 residues. From germline, CDR1 is SGDLS and CDR2 YYNGEE. The CDR3 here is CASSVGREVDEQYF. In nucleotides, the CDR3 is TGTGCCAGCAGCGTAGGACGCGAGGTGGACGAGCAGTACTTC.

This clonotype was seen a few times. The chain links TRBV4-3 to TRBJ1-2; 7 positions match TRBD1. CDR1 is LGHNA, CDR2 YSLEER, per germline. This CDR3 is 13 amino acids long. Unmatched junction bases numbered 7, after V lost 5 bases and J lost 7 bases. The CDR3 spells CASSFGTAAGYTF. The CDR3 DNA sequence: TGCGCCAGCAGCTTCGGGACAGCGGCTGGCTACACCTTC.

The genes are TRBV20-1 and TRBJ2-3; the match to TRBD1 covers 8 bases. The CDR3 loop spans 12 amino acids. The germline V gene encodes CDR1 DFQATT and CDR2 SNEGSKA (reference sequence). V was clipped by 6 bases and J by 9 bases; unmatched bases: 8. The CDR3 nucleotides read TGCAGTGCCATCAAAACAGGGGGAACGCAGTATTTT. Translation: CSAIKTGGTQYF.

The rearrangement joins TRBV6-2 or TRBV6-3 to TRBJ2-6; a weak D match, TRBD2 (7 bases). The CDR3 has 14 residues. Germline lookup yields CDR1 MNHEY and CDR2 SVGEGT. Trimming removed 2 bases from V and 12 bases from J, with 14 bases in between. CDR3 bases: TGTGCCAGCAGTTACACCCAAGGGGGGGGCGTCCTGACTTTC. Protein product: CASSYTQGGGVLTF.

The sample holds a few counts of this clonotype. The chain carries TRBV23-1 and TRBJ2-3, with D unclear. TRBV23-1 is labeled an ORF, and its function is uncertain. The germline V and J ends were trimmed by 5 bases and 0 bases, with 12 bases remaining between them. The CDR3 spans 15 residues. The CDR3 here is CASSMKETSTDTQYF. CDR3 nucleotide sequence: TGCGCCAGCAGTATGAAGGAAACTAGCACAGATACGCAGTATTTT.

The sample holds a few counts of this clonotype. The chain couples TRBV6-1 to TRBJ2-1; TRBD1 agrees at 9 bases. CDR3 length: 13 amino acids. Losses at the gene ends were 4 bases for V and 14 bases for J; bases not matched to a gene: 9. The germline gives CDR1 MNHNS, CDR2 SASEGT. In DNA, the CDR3 is TGTGCCAGCAGTGGACATCGGACAGGGGAAAAGTTCTTC. It is translated as CASSGHRTGEKFF.

This chain joins TRBV11-1 and TRBJ2-5; D remains unclear. There are 13 residues in the CDR3. Deletions cut 5 bases from V and 2 bases from J, with 9 bases between. Germline lookup yields CDR1 SGHAT and CDR2 FQDESV (reference sequence). The chain's CDR3 is CASSPARQETQYF. DNA for the CDR3: TGTGCCAGCAGCCCTGCCAGGCAAGAGACCCAGTACTTC.

This clonotype appeared a single time. One base away lies a much larger clone, so this may be a sequencing read error. The CDR3 DNA sequence: TGTGCCAGCAGTGACAGGGGGCGGTCAGAGACGCAGTATTTT. Its translation is CASSDRGRSETQYF. The V gene is TRBV11-2, the J gene TRBJ2-3; 10 bases align to TRBD1. The CDR3 runs to 14 residues. In germline, CDR1 is SGHAT, CDR2 FQNNGV.

This clonotype was counted at least ten times. CDR3 in DNA: TGTGCCAGCACCCACAGGGACGTCTACAATGAGCAGTTCTTC. Protein product: CASTHRDVYNEQFF. This chain links TRBV7-9 with TRBJ2-1; D perhaps matches TRBD1 (6 bases). This CDR3 has 14 amino acids. Trimming stripped 7 bases from V and 3 bases from J, with 13 bases between. The germline V gene has CDR1 SEHNR and CDR2 FQNEAQ (reference sequence).

This chain links TRBV12-3 or TRBV12-4 with TRBJ1-5, with TRBD1 identical over 8 bases. The CDR3 is 14 residues long. The junction had 5 bases not matched to a gene; V was cut back by 7 bases and J by 3 bases. CDR3 amino acids: CASNTGQDNQPQHF. CDR3 in DNA: TGTGCCAGCAATACGGGACAGGACAATCAGCCCCAGCATTTT.

Only a few counts were recorded for this clonotype. V usage is TRBV7-9 and J usage is TRBJ2-2; 10 nucleotides line up with TRBD2. Germline-derived CDR1 and CDR2 are SEHNR and FQNEAQ (reference sequence). CDR3 length equals 18 residues. V was pared by 3 bases and J by 2 bases, with 9 bases of the junction left unmatched. The CDR3 loop is CASSFYPSGGRNTGELFF. DNA for the CDR3: TGTGCCAGCAGCTTTTATCCTAGCGGGGGCCGTAACACCGGGGAGCTGTTTTTT.

This clonotype turned up a few times. The V gene is TRBV5-5, the J gene TRBJ2-7, with D uncertain. Trimming removed 3 bases at V and 2 bases at J, with 3 bases between. CDR3 length: 11 amino acids. Germline V gene data show CDR1 as SGHKS and CDR2 as YYEKEE (reference sequence). As DNA, the CDR3 is TGTGCCAGCAGCTATCCCTACGAGCAGTACTTC. Encoded protein: CASSYPYEQYF.

This clonotype occurred a few times. The chain combines TRBV4-2 with TRBJ1-2, with a possible D match to TRBD1 (5 bases). The CDR3 spans 16 residues. V gave up 1 base and J gave up 1 base, with 13 bases separating them. The germline V gene encodes CDR1 LGHNA and CDR2 YNFKEQ. In nucleotides, the CDR3 is TGTGCCAGCAGCCAAGGGGGCAGAACCCTTAACTATGGCTACACCTTC. Its translation is CASSQGGRTLNYGYTF.

This chain connects TRBV7-2 to TRBJ1-5; D not resolved. The germline V gene has CDR1 SGHTA and CDR2 FQGNSA. This CDR3 contains 13 residues. Trimming shortened V by 5 bases and J by 6 bases, and 11 bases separated the two germline ends. The DNA for the CDR3 is TGTGCCAGCAGCCCAGATCAGAGTCAGCCCCAGCATTTT. Protein sequence: CASSPDQSQPQHF.

The chain links TRBV4-3 to TRBJ1-4; D is unclear. Trimming removed 1 base from V and 7 bases from J, with 19 bases in between. The CDR3 spans 17 residues. From germline, CDR1 is LGHNA and CDR2 YSLEER. This CDR3 reads CASSQVFLTARAEKLFF. In nucleotides, the CDR3 is TGCGCCAGCAGCCAAGTTTTTCTTACAGCACGGGCTGAAAAACTGTTTTTT.

The rearrangement joins TRBV28 to TRBJ2-1; 9 bases agree with TRBD1. The length of the CDR3 is 15 residues. V lost 4 bases, J lost 7 bases, and 8 bases stayed unmatched. Germline loops: CDR1 MDHEN, CDR2 SYDVKM. CDR3 loop: CASSSAGQGYNEQFF. The CDR3 DNA sequence: TGTGCCAGCAGTTCGGCTGGACAGGGGTATAATGAGCAGTTCTTC.